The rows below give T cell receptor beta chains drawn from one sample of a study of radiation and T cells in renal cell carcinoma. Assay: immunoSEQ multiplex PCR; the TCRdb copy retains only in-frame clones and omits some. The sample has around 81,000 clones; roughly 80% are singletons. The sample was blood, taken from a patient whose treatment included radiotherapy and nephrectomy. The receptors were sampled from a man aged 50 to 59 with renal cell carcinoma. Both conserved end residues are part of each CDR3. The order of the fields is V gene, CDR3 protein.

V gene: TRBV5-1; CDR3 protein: CASSLAYGGQQFF
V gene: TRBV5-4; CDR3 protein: CASSPGTRGFEQYF
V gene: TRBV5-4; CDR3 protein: CASSLANGQGMHGYTF
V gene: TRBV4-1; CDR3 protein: CASSRQGSAYEQYF
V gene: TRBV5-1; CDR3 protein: CASSLVPSGGTETQYF
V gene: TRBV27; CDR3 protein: CASTKTGGYGYTF
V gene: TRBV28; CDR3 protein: CASLLAGDSYEQYF
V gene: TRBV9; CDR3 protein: CASSVDPGQAYNEQFF
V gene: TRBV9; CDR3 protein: CASSQTPAGGGETQYF
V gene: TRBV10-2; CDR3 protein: CASIDTGGGNSYEQYF
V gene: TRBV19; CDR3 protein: CASSSGANTEAFF
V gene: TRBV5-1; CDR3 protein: CASSLVRGLEETQYF
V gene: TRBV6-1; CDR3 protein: CASSEAQSYEQYF
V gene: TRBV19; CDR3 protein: CASSIAGDLNEQFF
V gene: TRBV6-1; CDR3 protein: CASSDGPPGNNQPQHF
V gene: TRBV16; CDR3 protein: CASSQDTDTQYF
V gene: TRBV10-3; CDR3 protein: CAISDGRSNQPQHF
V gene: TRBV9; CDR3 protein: CASSVVSVITDTQYF
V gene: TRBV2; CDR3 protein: CASNSGRANTEAFF
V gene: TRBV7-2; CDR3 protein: CASSVDTGELFF
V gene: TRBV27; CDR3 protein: CASSPTGTEEYSNQPQHF
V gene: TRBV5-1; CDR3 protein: CASSLDRGAYEQYF
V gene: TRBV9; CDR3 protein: CASSVRDREGYTF
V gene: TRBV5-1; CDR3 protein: CASSLGPPQETQYF
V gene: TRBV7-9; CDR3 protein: CASSNENSPLHF
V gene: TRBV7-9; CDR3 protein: CASSSDYSGANVLTF
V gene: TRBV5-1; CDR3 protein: CASSLARLLQETQYF
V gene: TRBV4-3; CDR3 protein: CASSQDKGSYEQYF
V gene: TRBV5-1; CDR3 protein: CASSPGLGGDTQYF
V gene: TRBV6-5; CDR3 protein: CASSYSYRGEGYTF
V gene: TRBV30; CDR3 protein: CAWTTTGGHTQYF
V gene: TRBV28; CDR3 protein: CASSFPGEMNTEAFF
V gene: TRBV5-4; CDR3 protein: CASSLGGGSASQHTQYF